The 5 T cell receptor beta chains presented below share a single source sample, sequenced in a study of blood T cell repertoires in COVID-19. Generated by immunoSEQ multiplex PCR, the TCRdb table keeps only in-frame clones and is missing some. This sample carries tens of thousands of clones, 80% to 85% of them seen once, and the ten largest clones take 1.8%. The source material was peripheral blood. Receptor source: a woman aged 55-69 years with acute or convalescent COVID-19.

In DNA form, the CDR3 reads TGTGCCACCAGTGTCCGGGAACCCGGGGAGCTGTTTTTT. Protein: CATSVREPGELFF. This chain uses TRBV24-1 with TRBJ2-2; a possible D gene is TRBD2 (5 bases). CDR1 is KGHDR and CDR2 is SFDVKD in the germline V gene. There are 13 residues in the CDR3. Trimming took off 5 bases at V and 6 bases at J, with 9 bases between the two ends.

The rearrangement uses TRBV5-8 and TRBJ1-5; weak D call: TRBD1 (5 bases). V lost 3 bases, J lost 5 bases, and 9 bases lay in between. Per the germline V gene, CDR1 is SGHTS and CDR2 is YDEGEE. CDR3 length: 13 amino acids. The CDR3 bases are TGTGCCAGCAGCTCAGGGTCCTATCAGCCCCAGCATTTT. Its translation is CASSSGSYQPQHF. Filled out from reference TRBV5-8 and TRBJ1-5, the complete variable domain reads EAGVTQSPTHLIKTRGQQATLRCSPISGHTSVYWYQQALGLGLQFLLWYDEGEERNRGNFPPRFSGRQFPNYSSELNVNALELEDSALYLCASSSGSYQPQHFGDGTRLSIL.

The chain combines TRBV28 with TRBJ1-1; TRBD1 agrees at 12 bases. Germline loops: CDR1 MDHEN, CDR2 SYDVKM. CDR3 length: 15 amino acids. The V and J ends lost 5 bases and 4 bases, in that order; junction bases with no gene match: 5. CDR3 sequence (DNA): TGTGCCAGCAGTCCAGCGGGACAGGGGGCCACTGAAGCTTTCTTT. It specifies CASSPAGQGATEAFF.

The V call is TRBV3-1 (or the pseudogene TRBV3-2), the J call TRBJ2-1, with D tentatively TRBD1 (6 bases). V lost 0 bases to trimming and J lost 0 bases, with 12 bases between them. CDR1 is LGHDT, CDR2 YNNKEL, per germline (reference sequence). This CDR3 region has 17 residues. The CDR3 protein is CASSQDVRTASYNEQFF. The CDR3 DNA follows: TGTGCCAGCAGCCAAGATGTTCGGACAGCCTCCTACAATGAGCAGTTCTTC.

This clone was seen a handful of times. The chain links TRBV28 to TRBJ1-1, with a tentative D call TRBD1 (5 bases). Germline values: CDR1 MDHEN, CDR2 SYDVKM. The CDR3 totals 18 residues. Trimming pared 5 bases from V and 4 bases from J, leaving 26 bases between. CDR3 residues: CASSQHVQKGRHSTEAFF. For the CDR3, the DNA is TGTGCCAGCAGTCAACATGTACAGAAGGGGCGACATTCCACTGAAGCTTTCTTT. Complete variable domain (other parts from reference TRBV28 and TRBJ1-1): DVKVTQSSRYLVKRTGEKVFLECVQDMDHENMFWYRQDPGLGLRLIYFSYDVKMKEKGDIPEGYSVSREKKERFSLILESASTNQTSMYLCASSQHVQKGRHSTEAFFGQGTRLTVV.